This entry lists 19 T cell receptor beta chains sequenced from one sample in a study of cytomegalovirus exposure and HLA in healthy donors. PCR primers comprised 60 Vbeta and 13 Jbeta primers. Only in-frame clones appear in the TCRdb table, and some are missing; sequencing was by immunoSEQ multiplex PCR. Among tens of thousands of clones listed, 79% were seen once. The material sequenced was PBMCs. The receptors originated from a woman in her thirties or forties in good health and CMV-seropositive.

J is TRBJ1-2 and V is TRBV6-5; 9 bases match TRBD1. Germline lookup yields CDR1 MNHEY and CDR2 SVGAGI. V was clipped by 6 bases and J by 1 base; unmatched bases: 3. The CDR3 extends over 14 amino acids. The CDR3 loop reads CASRPGQGNYGYTF. CDR3 in DNA: TGTGCCAGCAGGCCGGGACAGGGTAACTATGGCTACACCTTC.

The genes are TRBV4-1 and TRBJ2-1, with D possibly TRBD2 on 6 matching bases. The ends were cut back, 4 bases at V and 5 bases at J, with 12 bases in the middle. Per germline, CDR1 MGHRA and CDR2 YSYEKL. CDR3 length equals 14 residues. CDR3 nucleotides: TGCGCCAGCAGCCCCGGAGGGAGTAACAATGAGCAGTTCTTC. Translated: CASSPGGSNNEQFF.

The gene calls are TRBV6-5 and TRBJ1-5; a weak D match, TRBD1 (6 bases). The CDR3 extends over 15 amino acids. V lost 7 bases, J lost 4 bases, and 17 bases lay in between. The germline V gene has CDR1 MNHEY and CDR2 SVGAGI. CDR3 loop: CASISAGAGNQPQHF. CDR3 DNA: TGTGCCAGCATTAGCGCGGGGGCAGGGAATCAGCCCCAGCATTTT.

Only a few counts were recorded for this clone. The J gene is TRBJ2-2, the V gene TRBV10-2; the D is unclear. Looked up from germline, CDR1 is WSHSY and CDR2 is SAAADI. The V end lost 7 bases, the J end lost 6 bases, and 15 bases lay between the germline ends. This CDR3 has 14 amino acids. The CDR3, as DNA: TGCGCCAGCACGCGTCCCGGGTTAGCCGGGGAGCTGTTTTTT. Protein: CASTRPGLAGELFF.

This clone was recorded a few times. The chain is built from TRBV9 and TRBJ1-1, with D perhaps matching TRBD1 (5 bases). V gave up 2 bases and J gave up 1 base, with 6 bases separating them. Germline V gene lookup returns CDR1 SGDLS and CDR2 YYNGEE. The CDR3 is made up of 13 amino acids. The CDR3: CASSVGPNTEAFF. In DNA, the CDR3 is TGTGCCAGCAGCGTGGGGCCGAACACTGAAGCTTTCTTT.

V is TRBV15 and J is TRBJ2-3; maybe TRBD1 (5 bases). From germline, CDR1 is LNHNV and CDR2 YYDKDF (reference sequence). The CDR3 totals 14 residues. Deletions cut 4 bases from V and 12 bases from J, with 20 bases between. As DNA, the CDR3 is TGTGCCACCAGCAACCAACCGCACTCCAGGGCCCAGTATTTT. It is translated as CATSNQPHSRAQYF.

The CDR3 is CASSVGGPDEQYF. The DNA for the CDR3 is TGTGCCAGCAGCGTAGGGGGGCCAGACGAGCAGTACTTC. This chain joins TRBV9 and TRBJ2-7; possible D gene TRBD1, 6 bases. Germline CDR1 reads SGDLS; CDR2 reads YYNGEE. V lost 0 bases to trimming and J lost 5 bases, with 9 bases between them. The CDR3 is 13 amino acids.

V gene TRBV5-8 combines with J gene TRBJ2-4; TRBD2 might be the D (6 bases). Germline-derived CDR1 and CDR2 are SGHTS and YDEGEE. Trimming stripped 3 bases from V and 2 bases from J, with 12 bases between. CDR3 length: 15 residues. CDR3 coding DNA: TGTGCCAGCAGCTCAGGGACTGCATCCAAAAACATTCAGTACTTC. It is translated as CASSSGTASKNIQYF. The entire variable domain, with the rest obtained from reference TRBV5-8 and TRBJ2-4, is as follows: EAGVTQSPTHLIKTRGQQATLRCSPISGHTSVYWYQQALGLGLQFLLWYDEGEERNRGNFPPRFSGRQFPNYSSELNVNALELEDSALYLCASSSGTASKNIQYFGAGTRLSVL.

The rearrangement joins TRBV5-6 to TRBJ1-6, with 9 bases matching TRBD1. Looked up from germline, CDR1 is SGHDT and CDR2 is YYEEEE. The CDR3 extends over 18 amino acids. The V and J ends lost 4 bases and 8 bases, in that order; junction bases with no gene match: 16. The CDR3 nucleotides are TGTGCCAGCAGCGCGGAGGTTTTAAGACAGGGGGTGTATTCACCCCTCCACTTT. Its protein is CASSAEVLRQGVYSPLHF. The full variable domain, its missing parts supplied by reference TRBV5-6 and TRBJ1-6, is DAGVTQSPTHLIKTRGQQVTLRCSPKSGHDTVSWYQQALGQGPQFIFQYYEEEERQRGNFPDRFSGHQFPNYSSELNVNALLLGDSALYLCASSAEVLRQGVYSPLHFGNGTRLTVT.

On this clone itself: The junction differs from germline at one of its ends, possibly a read error. This rearrangement joins TRBV7-7 to TRBJ2-5; TRBD1 might be the D (6 bases). The CDR3 runs to 12 residues. Germline lookup yields CDR1 SSHAT and CDR2 FNYEAQ (reference sequence). The CDR3 is CASSHTGETQYF. In DNA, the CDR3 is TGTGCTAGCAGCCATACAGGGGAGACCCAGTACTTC.

This sequence joins TRBV6-1 and TRBJ2-3, with D unclear. This CDR3 has 12 residues. Trimming cost V 2 bases and J 4 bases, with 4 bases left between them. CDR1 is MNHNS, CDR2 SASEGT, per germline. Here the CDR3 reads CASSELSDTQYF. The CDR3 DNA reads as TGTGCCAGCAGTGAACTATCAGATACGCAGTATTTT.

J is TRBJ2-1 and V is TRBV18, with 16 bases fitting TRBD2. CDR1 KGHSH and CDR2 LQKENI come from the germline V gene. CDR3 length: 15 residues. The trim removed 6 bases at V and 8 bases at J, leaving 4 bases unmatched. The CDR3 DNA is TGTGCCAGCTCCCCCGGGACTAGCGGGGGGGATGAGCAGTTCTTC. Its translation: CASSPGTSGGDEQFF. Full variable domain (remainder filled in from reference TRBV18 and TRBJ2-1): NAGVMQNPRHLVRRRGQEARLRCSPMKGHSHVYWYRQLPEEGLKFMVYLQKENIIDESGMPKERFSAEFPKEGPSILRIQQVVRGDSAAYFCASSPGTSGGDEQFFGPGTRLTVL.

This chain links TRBV5-4 with TRBJ2-1; TRBD1 aligns across 8 bases. The CDR3 contains 13 residues. The J segment lost 8 bases and the V segment lost 3 bases, leaving 4 bases of the junction unmatched. Germline assignment: CDR1 SGHNT and CDR2 YYREEE (reference sequence). CDR3 sequence reads: CASSYGQGDEQFF. CDR3 nucleotide sequence: TGTGCCAGCAGCTACGGACAGGGCGATGAGCAGTTCTTC.

The rearrangement links TRBV5-1 to TRBJ1-5; a weak D match, TRBD1 (5 bases). Germline V gives CDR1 SGHRS, CDR2 YFSETQ. The CDR3 contains 16 residues. The V gene lost 0 bases and the J gene lost 6 bases, with 16 bases spanning the gap. CDR3 sequence reads: CASSLDPGVPGQPQHF. In nucleotides, the CDR3 is TGCGCCAGCAGCTTGGATCCGGGGGTGCCAGGTCAGCCCCAGCATTTT.

V and J are TRBV6-4 and TRBJ2-2; weak D call: TRBD1 (5 bases). Germline V CDR1 and CDR2: MRHNA, SNTAGT. Trimming left V 3 bases short and J 5 bases short, with 7 bases between. The CDR3 is 13 residues long. CDR3 residues: CASSEQATGELFF. The CDR3 DNA follows: TGTGCCAGCAGTGAACAGGCAACCGGGGAGCTGTTTTTT.

This chain uses TRBV30 with TRBJ2-2, with D possibly TRBD2 on 5 matching bases. CDR3 length: 14 amino acids. V was trimmed by 3 bases and J by 4 bases, leaving 12 bases between them. CDR1 GTSNPN and CDR2 SVGIG come from the germline V gene (reference sequence). CDR3 sequence reads: CAWSEGIGTGELFF. Here the CDR3 DNA reads TGTGCCTGGAGCGAGGGTATAGGCACCGGGGAGCTGTTTTTT.

The V gene is TRBV19, the J gene TRBJ2-4, with 7 bases matching TRBD1. After removal of 4 bases from V and 9 bases from J, the junction contained 15 bases not matched to a gene. Germline V gene data show CDR1 as LNHDA and CDR2 as SQIVND (reference sequence). The CDR3 contains 16 residues. The CDR3 bases are TGTGCCAGTAGTACAACAAATCTCCTACAGGGGCGCATTCAGTACTTC. Protein: CASSTTNLLQGRIQYF. Full variable domain (outside the CDR3, taken from reference TRBV19 and TRBJ2-4): DGGITQSPKYLFRKEGQNVTLSCEQNLNHDAMYWYRQDPGQGLRLIYYSQIVNDFQKGDIAEGYSVSREKKESFPLTVTSAQKNPTAFYLCASSTTNLLQGRIQYFGAGTRLSVL.

This chain connects TRBV5-8 to TRBJ1-5, with D unresolved. Looked up from germline, CDR1 is SGHTS and CDR2 is YDEGEE. V was cut by 0 bases and J by 0 bases, with 7 bases left in between. The CDR3 runs to 15 residues. The DNA of the CDR3 is TGTGCCAGCAGCTTGGCCGGTCCTAGCAATCAGCCCCAGCATTTT. As protein: CASSLAGPSNQPQHF.

This chain joins TRBV6-5 and TRBJ2-4, with D uncertain. CDR3 size: 14 residues. Trimming cost V 5 bases and J 4 bases, with 12 bases left between them. Germline V gives CDR1 MNHEY, CDR2 SVGAGI. DNA of the CDR3: TGTGCCAGCAGTCCCCACAGTTTAAAAAACATTCAGTACTTC. This gives the protein CASSPHSLKNIQYF.